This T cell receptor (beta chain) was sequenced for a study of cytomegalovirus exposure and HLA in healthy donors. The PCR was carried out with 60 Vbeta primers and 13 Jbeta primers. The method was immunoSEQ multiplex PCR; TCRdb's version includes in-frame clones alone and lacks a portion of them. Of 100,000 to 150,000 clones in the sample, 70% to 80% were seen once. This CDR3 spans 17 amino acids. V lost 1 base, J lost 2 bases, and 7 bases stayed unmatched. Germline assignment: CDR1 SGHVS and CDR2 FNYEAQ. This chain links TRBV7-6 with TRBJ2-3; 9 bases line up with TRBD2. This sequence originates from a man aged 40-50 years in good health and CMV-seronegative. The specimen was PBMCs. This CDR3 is CASSLVSLAGITDTQYF. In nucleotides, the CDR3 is TGTGCCAGCAGCTTAGTCTCCCTAGCGGGAATCACAGATACGCAGTATTTT.